This section outlines one T cell receptor (beta chain) sequence together with its context. The antigen remains undetermined. The data were obtained in a study of siplizumab effects on memory and regulatory T cells. Overall study results and limits: Unstimulated subset assignment was obtained for only a minor fraction of alloreactive clones.

Mixed lymphocyte reaction cells were cocultured at 37°C for more than 5 days. Germline lookup yields CDR1 SGDLS and CDR2 YYNGEE. The V end lost 0 bases, the J end lost 0 bases, and 7 bases lay between the germline ends. This CDR3 spans 14 amino acids. It was about 100,000 TCR templates that were assayed per sample. Clones were sequenced by immunoSEQ multiplex PCR, and TCRdb holds only the in-frame ones, with some missing. The table has under 20,000 clones, around half seen once. The sequenced sample was CFSE-low (dividing) CD4+ T cells sorted from an allogeneic mixed lymphocyte reaction. V gene TRBV9 combines with J gene TRBJ2-7; D remains unclear. This TCR derives from a human donor in good health; the cells came from an allogeneic mixed lymphocyte reaction. The CDR3 region is CASSVDSFSYEQYF. CDR3 bases: TGTGCCAGCAGCGTAGACTCCTTCTCCTACGAGCAGTACTTC.